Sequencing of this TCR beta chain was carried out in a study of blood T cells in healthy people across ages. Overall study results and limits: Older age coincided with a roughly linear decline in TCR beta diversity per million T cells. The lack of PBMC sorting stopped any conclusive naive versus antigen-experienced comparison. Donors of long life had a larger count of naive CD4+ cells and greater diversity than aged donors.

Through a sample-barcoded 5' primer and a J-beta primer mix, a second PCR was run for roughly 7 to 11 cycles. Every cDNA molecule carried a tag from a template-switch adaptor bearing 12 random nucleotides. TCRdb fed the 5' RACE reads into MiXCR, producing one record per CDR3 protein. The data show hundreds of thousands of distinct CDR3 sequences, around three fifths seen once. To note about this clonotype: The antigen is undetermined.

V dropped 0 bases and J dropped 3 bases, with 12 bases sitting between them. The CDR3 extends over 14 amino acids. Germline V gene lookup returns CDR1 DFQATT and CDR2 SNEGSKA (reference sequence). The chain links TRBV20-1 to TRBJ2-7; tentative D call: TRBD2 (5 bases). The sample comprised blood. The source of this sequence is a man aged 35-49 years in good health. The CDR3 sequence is CSARDQRTYYEQYF. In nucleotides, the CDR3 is TGCAGTGCTAGAGATCAGCGGACCTACTACGAGCAGTACTTC.